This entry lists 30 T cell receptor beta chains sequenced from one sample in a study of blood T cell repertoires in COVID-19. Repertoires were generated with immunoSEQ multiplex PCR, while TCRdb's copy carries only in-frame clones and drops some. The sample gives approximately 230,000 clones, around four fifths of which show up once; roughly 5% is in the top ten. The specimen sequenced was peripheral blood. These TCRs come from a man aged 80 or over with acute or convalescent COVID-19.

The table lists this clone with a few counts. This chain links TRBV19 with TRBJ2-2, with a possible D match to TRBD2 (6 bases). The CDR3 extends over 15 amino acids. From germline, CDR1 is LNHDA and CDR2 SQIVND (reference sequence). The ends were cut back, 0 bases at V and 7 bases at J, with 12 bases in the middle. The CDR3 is CASSIDGDSYGELFF. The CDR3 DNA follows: TGTGCCAGTAGTATAGATGGGGACTCCTACGGGGAGCTGTTTTTT.

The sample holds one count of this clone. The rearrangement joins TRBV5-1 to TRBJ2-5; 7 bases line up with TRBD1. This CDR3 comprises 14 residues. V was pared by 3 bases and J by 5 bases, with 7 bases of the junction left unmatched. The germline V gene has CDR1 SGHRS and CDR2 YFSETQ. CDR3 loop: CASSSEDRRETQYF. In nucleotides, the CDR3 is TGCGCCAGCAGCTCCGAGGACAGGAGGGAGACCCAGTACTTC.

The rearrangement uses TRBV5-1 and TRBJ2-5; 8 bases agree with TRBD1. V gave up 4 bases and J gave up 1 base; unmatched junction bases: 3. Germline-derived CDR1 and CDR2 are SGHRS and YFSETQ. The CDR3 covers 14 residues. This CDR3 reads CASSPGQAQETQYF. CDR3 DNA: TGCGCCAGCAGCCCGGGACAGGCCCAAGAGACCCAGTACTTC.

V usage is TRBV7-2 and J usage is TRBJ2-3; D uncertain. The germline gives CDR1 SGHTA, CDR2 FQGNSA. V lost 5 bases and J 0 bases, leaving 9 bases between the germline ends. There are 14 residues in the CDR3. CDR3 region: CASSPPASTDTQYF. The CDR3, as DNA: TGTGCCAGCAGCCCTCCAGCGAGCACAGATACGCAGTATTTT.

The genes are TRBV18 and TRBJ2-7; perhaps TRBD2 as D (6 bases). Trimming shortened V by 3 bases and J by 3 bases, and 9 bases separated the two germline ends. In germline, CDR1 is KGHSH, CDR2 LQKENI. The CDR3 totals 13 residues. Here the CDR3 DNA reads TGTGCCAGCTCACCGCGGAGGGGCTACGAGCAGTACTTC. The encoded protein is CASSPRRGYEQYF.

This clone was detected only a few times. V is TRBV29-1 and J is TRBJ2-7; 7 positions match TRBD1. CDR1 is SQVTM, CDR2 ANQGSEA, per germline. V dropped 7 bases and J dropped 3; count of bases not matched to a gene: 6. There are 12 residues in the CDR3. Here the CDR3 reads CSAGTEHYEQYF. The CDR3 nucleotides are TGCAGCGCTGGGACAGAGCACTACGAGCAGTACTTC.

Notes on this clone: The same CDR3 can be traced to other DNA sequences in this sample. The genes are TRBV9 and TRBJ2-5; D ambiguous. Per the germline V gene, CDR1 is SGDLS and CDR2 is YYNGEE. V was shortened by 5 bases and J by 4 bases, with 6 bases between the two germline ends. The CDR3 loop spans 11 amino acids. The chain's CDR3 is CASSRGETQYF. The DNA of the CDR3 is TGTGCCAGCAGTCGAGGAGAGACCCAGTACTTC. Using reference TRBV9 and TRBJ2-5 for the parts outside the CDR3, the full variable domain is DSGVTQTPKHLITATGQRVTLRCSPRSGDLSVYWYQQSLDQGLQFLIQYYNGEERAKGNILERFSAQQFPDLHSELNLSSLELGDSALYFCASSRGETQYFGPGTRLLVL.

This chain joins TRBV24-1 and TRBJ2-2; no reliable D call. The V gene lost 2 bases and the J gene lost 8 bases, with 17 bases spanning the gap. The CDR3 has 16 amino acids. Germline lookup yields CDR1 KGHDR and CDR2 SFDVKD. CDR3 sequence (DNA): TGTGCCACCAGTGATTACTCTGCGGTAACCCTTGGGGAGCTGTTTTTT. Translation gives CATSDYSAVTLGELFF.

The CDR3 loop is CASSIVGVGRLNNQPQHF. The CDR3 DNA follows: TGTGCCAGTAGTATAGTCGGGGTAGGGAGGCTGAACAATCAGCCCCAGCATTTT. This chain joins TRBV19 and TRBJ1-5; D is undetermined. The CDR3 is made up of 18 amino acids. The V gene lost 1 base and the J gene lost 3 bases, with 19 bases spanning the gap. CDR1 LNHDA and CDR2 SQIVND come from the germline V gene (reference sequence). Full variable domain (outside the CDR3, taken from reference TRBV19 and TRBJ1-5): DGGITQSPKYLFRKEGQNVTLSCEQNLNHDAMYWYRQDPGQGLRLIYYSQIVNDFQKGDIAEGYSVSREKKESFPLTVTSAQKNPTAFYLCASSIVGVGRLNNQPQHFGDGTRLSIL.

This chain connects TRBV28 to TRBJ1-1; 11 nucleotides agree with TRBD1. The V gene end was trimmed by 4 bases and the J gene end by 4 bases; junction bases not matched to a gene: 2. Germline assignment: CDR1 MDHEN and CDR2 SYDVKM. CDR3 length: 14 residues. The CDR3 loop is CASSSGTGGTEAFF. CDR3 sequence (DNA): TGTGCCAGCAGTTCCGGGACAGGGGGCACTGAAGCTTTCTTT.

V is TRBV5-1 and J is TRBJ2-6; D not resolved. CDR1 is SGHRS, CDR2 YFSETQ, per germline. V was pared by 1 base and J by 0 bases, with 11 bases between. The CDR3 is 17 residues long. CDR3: CASSLMYSSSGANVLTF. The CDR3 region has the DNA TGCGCCAGCAGCTTGATGTACAGCAGCTCTGGGGCCAACGTCCTGACTTTC.

As DNA, the CDR3 is TGTGCCAGCAGCTCCGACAGGGGGCGGTTCTTCGGCGAGCAGTTCTTC. Translation gives CASSSDRGRFFGEQFF. The chain carries TRBV7-2 and TRBJ2-1; 10 bases map to TRBD1. The CDR3 totals 16 residues. Unmatched junction bases numbered 13, after V lost 4 bases and J lost 10 bases. Germline lookup yields CDR1 SGHTA and CDR2 FQGNSA.

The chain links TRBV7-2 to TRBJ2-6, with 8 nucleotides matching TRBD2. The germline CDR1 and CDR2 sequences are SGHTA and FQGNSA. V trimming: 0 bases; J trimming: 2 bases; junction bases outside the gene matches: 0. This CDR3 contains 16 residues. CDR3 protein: CASSLAGGAGANVLTF. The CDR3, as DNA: TGTGCCAGCAGCTTAGCCGGGGGGGCTGGGGCCAACGTCCTGACTTTC. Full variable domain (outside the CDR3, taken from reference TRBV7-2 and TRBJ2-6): GAGVSQSPSNKVTEKGKDVELRCDPISGHTALYWYRQSLGQGLEFLIYFQGNSAPDKSGLPSDRFSAERTGGSVSTLTIQRTQQEDSAVYLCASSLAGGAGANVLTFGAGSRLTVL.

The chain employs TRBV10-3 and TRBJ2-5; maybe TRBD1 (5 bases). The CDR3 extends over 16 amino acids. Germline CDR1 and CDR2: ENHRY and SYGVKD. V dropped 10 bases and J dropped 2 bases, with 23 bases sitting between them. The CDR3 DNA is TGTGCCACACGCCCCAATCCTACAGGCCGTCAAGAGACCCAGTACTTC. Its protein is CATRPNPTGRQETQYF.

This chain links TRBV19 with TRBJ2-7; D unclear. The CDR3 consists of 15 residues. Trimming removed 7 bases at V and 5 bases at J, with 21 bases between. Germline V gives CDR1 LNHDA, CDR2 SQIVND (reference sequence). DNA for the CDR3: TGTGCCAGTACTAACCCCCTCACGGTCCCCCACGAGCAGTACTTC. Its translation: CASTNPLTVPHEQYF.

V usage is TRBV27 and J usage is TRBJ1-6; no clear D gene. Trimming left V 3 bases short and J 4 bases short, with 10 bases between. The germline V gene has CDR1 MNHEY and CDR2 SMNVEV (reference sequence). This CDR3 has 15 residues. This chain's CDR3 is CASSFARVYNSPLHF. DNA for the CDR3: TGTGCCAGCAGTTTTGCCCGGGTATATAATTCACCCCTCCACTTT.

CDR3 residues: CASSLDGRTRYNSPLHF. The CDR3 region has the DNA TGTGCCAGCAGTTTAGACGGAAGGACACGCTATAATTCACCCCTCCACTTT. The chain couples TRBV28 to TRBJ1-6; possibly TRBD1 for D (5 bases). From germline, CDR1 is MDHEN and CDR2 SYDVKM. The CDR3 is 17 residues long. The V end was cut by 2 bases, the J end by 3 bases, with 14 bases between.

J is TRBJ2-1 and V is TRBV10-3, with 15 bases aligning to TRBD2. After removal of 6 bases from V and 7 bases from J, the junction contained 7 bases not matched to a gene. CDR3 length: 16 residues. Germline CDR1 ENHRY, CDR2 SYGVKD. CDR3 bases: TGTGCCATCAGCCTCGGACTAGCGGGAGGGGGGAATGAGCAGTTCTTC. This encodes CAISLGLAGGGNEQFF.

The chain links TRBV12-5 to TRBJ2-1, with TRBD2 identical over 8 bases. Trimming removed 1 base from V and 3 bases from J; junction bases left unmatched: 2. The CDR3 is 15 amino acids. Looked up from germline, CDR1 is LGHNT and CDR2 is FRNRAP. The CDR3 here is CASGLGSGNYNEQFF. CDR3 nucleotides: TGTGCTAGTGGTTTGGGTAGCGGGAACTACAATGAGCAGTTCTTC. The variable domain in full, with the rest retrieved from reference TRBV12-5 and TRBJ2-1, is DARVTQTPRHKVTEMGQEVTMRCQPILGHNTVFWYRQTMMQGLELLAYFRNRAPLDDSGMPKDRFSAEMPDATLATLKIQPSEPRDSAVYFCASGLGSGNYNEQFFGPGTRLTVL.

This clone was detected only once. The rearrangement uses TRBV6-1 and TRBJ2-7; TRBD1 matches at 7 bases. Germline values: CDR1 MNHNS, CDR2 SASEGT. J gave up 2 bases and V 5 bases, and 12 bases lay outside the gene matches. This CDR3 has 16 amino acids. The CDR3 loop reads CASSQGQVYRPYEQYF. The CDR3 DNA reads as TGTGCCAGCAGTCAAGGACAGGTTTATAGACCCTACGAGCAGTACTTC.

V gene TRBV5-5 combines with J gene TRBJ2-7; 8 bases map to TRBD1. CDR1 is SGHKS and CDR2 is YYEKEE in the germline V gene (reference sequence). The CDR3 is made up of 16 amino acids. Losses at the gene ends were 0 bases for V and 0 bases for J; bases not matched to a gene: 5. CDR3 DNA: TGTGCCAGCAGCTTGGATCCGGGACAGGTCTCCTACGAGCAGTACTTC. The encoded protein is CASSLDPGQVSYEQYF.

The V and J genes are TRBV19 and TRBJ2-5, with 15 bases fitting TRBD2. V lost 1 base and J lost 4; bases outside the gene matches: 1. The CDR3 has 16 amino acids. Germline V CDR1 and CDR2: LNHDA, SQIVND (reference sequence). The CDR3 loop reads CASSIVGLAGGETQYF. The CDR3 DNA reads TGTGCCAGTAGTATAGTGGGACTAGCGGGAGGAGAGACCCAGTACTTC. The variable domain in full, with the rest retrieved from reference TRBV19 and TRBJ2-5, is DGGITQSPKYLFRKEGQNVTLSCEQNLNHDAMYWYRQDPGQGLRLIYYSQIVNDFQKGDIAEGYSVSREKKESFPLTVTSAQKNPTAFYLCASSIVGLAGGETQYFGPGTRLLVL.

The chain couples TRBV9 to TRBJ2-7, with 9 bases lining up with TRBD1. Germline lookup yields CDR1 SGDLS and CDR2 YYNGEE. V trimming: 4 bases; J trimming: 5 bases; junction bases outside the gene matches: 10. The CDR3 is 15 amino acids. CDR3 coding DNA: TGTGCCAGCAGCCCCCAGGACAGGGGAGCCCACGAGCAGTACTTC. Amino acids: CASSPQDRGAHEQYF.

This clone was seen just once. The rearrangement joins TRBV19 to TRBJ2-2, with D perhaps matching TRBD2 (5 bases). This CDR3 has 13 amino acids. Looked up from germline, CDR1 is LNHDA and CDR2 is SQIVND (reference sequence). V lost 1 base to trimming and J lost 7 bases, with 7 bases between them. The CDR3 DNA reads TGTGCCAGTAGTATAGTTGAGGGCGGGGAGCTGTTTTTT. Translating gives CASSIVEGGELFF.

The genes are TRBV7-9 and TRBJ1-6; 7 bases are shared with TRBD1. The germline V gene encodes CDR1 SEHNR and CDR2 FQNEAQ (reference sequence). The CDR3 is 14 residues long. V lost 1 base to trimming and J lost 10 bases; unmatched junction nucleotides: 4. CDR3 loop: CASSLGQGTSPLHF. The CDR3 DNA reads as TGTGCCAGCAGCTTAGGACAGGGCACCTCACCCCTCCACTTT.

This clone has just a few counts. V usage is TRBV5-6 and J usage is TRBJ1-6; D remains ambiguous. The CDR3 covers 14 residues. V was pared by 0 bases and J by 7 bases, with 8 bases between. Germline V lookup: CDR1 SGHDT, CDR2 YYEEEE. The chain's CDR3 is CASSLEAINSPLHF. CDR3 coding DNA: TGTGCCAGCAGCTTGGAAGCGATAAATTCACCCCTCCACTTT.

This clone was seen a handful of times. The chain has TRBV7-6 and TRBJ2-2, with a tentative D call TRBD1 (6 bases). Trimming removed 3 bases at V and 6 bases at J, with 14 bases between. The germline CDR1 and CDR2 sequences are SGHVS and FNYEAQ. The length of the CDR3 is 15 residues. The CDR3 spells CASSFRDWGPGELFF. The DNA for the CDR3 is TGTGCCAGCAGCTTCCGGGATTGGGGGCCCGGGGAGCTGTTTTTT.

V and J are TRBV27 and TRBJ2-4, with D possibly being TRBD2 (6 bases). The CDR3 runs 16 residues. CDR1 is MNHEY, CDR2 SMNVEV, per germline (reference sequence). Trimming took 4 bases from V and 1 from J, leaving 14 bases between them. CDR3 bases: TGTGCCAGCAGTTATACTAGCCCGGTGGCCAAAAACATTCAGTACTTC. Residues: CASSYTSPVAKNIQYF.

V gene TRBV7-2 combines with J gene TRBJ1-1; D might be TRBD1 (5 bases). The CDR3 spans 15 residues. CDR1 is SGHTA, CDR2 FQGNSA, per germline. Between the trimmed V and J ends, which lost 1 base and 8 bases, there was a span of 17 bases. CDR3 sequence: CASSLGRARSLEAFF. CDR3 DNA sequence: TGTGCCAGCAGCTTAGGCAGGGCCCGGTCTTTGGAAGCTTTCTTT.

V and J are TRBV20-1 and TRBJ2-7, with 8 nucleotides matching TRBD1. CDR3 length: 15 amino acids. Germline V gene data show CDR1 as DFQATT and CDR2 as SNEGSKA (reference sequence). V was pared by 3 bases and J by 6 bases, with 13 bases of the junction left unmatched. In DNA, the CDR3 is TGCAGTGCTAGTCCCGCCGGGACAGGTCCGCGCGAGCAGTACTTC. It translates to CSASPAGTGPREQYF.